Listed below are T cell receptor beta chains from one sample, sequenced in a study of shared clonotypes between healthy human individuals. Only in-frame clones appear in the TCRdb table, and some are missing; sequencing was by immunoSEQ multiplex PCR. The data contain some 800,000 clones, over 90% of them seen just once; the ten biggest clones take up around 24%. Sequencing used naive CD8+ T cells sorted from blood. These receptors came from a young man in good health. Each CDR3 is given with its conserved first and last residue. The order of the fields is D gene, J gene, V gene, CDR3 protein, CDR3 DNA. A D gene is named only where the DNA matches it firmly.

TRBD2	TRBJ2-7	TRBV11-3	CASSNGLAGSYEQYF	TGTGCCAGCAGCAACGGACTAGCGGGTTCCTACGAGCAGTACTTC
TRBD1	TRBJ2-7	TRBV6-5	CASSYGPGGFGEQYF	TGTGCCAGCAGTTATGGGCCAGGGGGCTTTGGGGAGCAGTACTTC
TRBD2	TRBJ2-7	TRBV13	CASSPRGLAVYEQYF	TGTGCCAGCAGCCCCCGGGGACTAGCGGTTTACGAGCAGTACTTC
-	TRBJ1-3	TRBV15	CATSRESGHGNTIYF	TGTGCCACCAGCAGAGAATCAGGGCACGGAAACACCATATATTTT
TRBD1	TRBJ2-5	TRBV6-1	CASKWTTGGWETQYF	TGTGCCAGCAAATGGACGACAGGGGGGTGGGAGACCCAGTACTTC
-	TRBJ1-2	TRBV11-2	CASSLRTDNYGYTF	TGTGCCAGCAGCCTGCGCACAGATAACTATGGCTACACCTTC
TRBD2	TRBJ2-3	TRBV10-3	CAISESVSGMGDTQYF	TGTGCCATCAGTGAGTCGGTTAGCGGGATGGGGGATACGCAGTATTTT
TRBD2	TRBJ2-5	TRBV15	CATSKRTSGETQYF	TGTGCCACCAGCAAACGGACTAGCGGAGAGACCCAGTACTTC
-	TRBJ2-5	TRBV29-1	CSVEAETQYF	TGCAGCGTTGAGGCGGAGACCCAGTACTTC
TRBD2	TRBJ2-1	TRBV7-9	CASSPGVAGGPVNEQFF	TGTGCCAGCAGCCCAGGAGTAGCGGGAGGGCCTGTAAATGAGCAGTTCTTC
-	TRBJ1-2	TRBV20-1	CSAHPRYGYTF	TGCAGTGCTCACCCACGCTATGGCTACACCTTC
TRBD1	TRBJ1-4	TRBV9	CASSLRQGATNEKLFF	TGTGCCAGCAGCTTACGACAGGGGGCAACTAATGAAAAACTGTTTTTT
TRBD1	TRBJ2-5	TRBV19	CASSIIVRGRETQYF	TGTGCCAGTAGTATTATCGTAAGGGGGCGAGAGACCCAGTACTTC
TRBD2	TRBJ2-1	TRBV28	CASTFGGLAFYNEQFF	TGTGCCAGCACCTTTGGGGGACTAGCCTTCTACAATGAGCAGTTCTTC